One sample yielded the 4 T cell receptor beta chains listed below, sequenced in a study of cytomegalovirus exposure and HLA in healthy donors. 13 Jbeta primers and 60 Vbeta primers were used for the PCR. The table came from immunoSEQ multiplex PCR; TCRdb's copy has only in-frame clones and leaves some out. The data contain around 150,000 clones, roughly 9.6% of them seen just once; the ten biggest clones take up about 6.7%. The source material was PBMCs. Receptors were obtained from a woman in her forties in good health and CMV-seropositive.

This clone was counted only a few times. This sequence joins TRBV19 and TRBJ1-2, with 7 bases aligning to TRBD1. Germline values: CDR1 LNHDA, CDR2 SQIVND (reference sequence). The CDR3 spans 14 residues. The V and J ends lost 4 bases and 8 bases, in that order; junction bases with no gene match: 10. The chain's CDR3 is CASSTLDRVEGYTF. The CDR3 nucleotides are TGTGCCAGTAGTACCCTTGACAGGGTGGAAGGCTACACCTTC.

The V gene is TRBV6-6, the J gene TRBJ2-2, with D perhaps matching TRBD2 (6 bases). Trimming took 11 bases from V and 4 from J, leaving 14 bases between them. CDR3 length equals 13 residues. CDR1 MNHNY and CDR2 SVGAGI come from the germline V gene (reference sequence). CDR3 nucleotides: TGTGCCCCCCTAGGAGGGTTCACCGGGGAGCTGTTTTTT. Its protein is CAPLGGFTGELFF.

V is TRBV7-2 and J is TRBJ1-4; TRBD1 agrees at 8 bases. V lost 1 base and J lost 6; bases outside the gene matches: 1. CDR1 is SGHTA and CDR2 is FQGNSA in the germline V gene. The CDR3 has 14 amino acids. The CDR3 protein is CASSLETGDEKLFF. The CDR3 DNA reads as TGTGCCAGCAGCTTAGAGACAGGGGATGAAAAACTGTTTTTT.

This chain connects TRBV7-6 to TRBJ2-2, with TRBD2 identical over 7 bases. The ends lost 5 bases at V and 0 bases at J; junction bases unmatched: 6. CDR1 is SGHVS, CDR2 FNYEAQ, per germline. This CDR3 has 16 amino acids. CDR3 coding DNA: TGTGCCAGCAGCGCCCCGACTAGCCCGAACACCGGGGAGCTGTTTTTT. Amino acids: CASSAPTSPNTGELFF.